This is a list of T cell receptor beta chains from one sample in a study of T cells in Graves' hyperthyroidism and ophthalmopathy. TCRdb fed the multiplex PCR reads into MiXCR, producing one record per CDR3 protein. The sample lists hundreds of thousands of distinct CDR3 sequences, about 45% occurring once. Sequencing was carried out using peripheral blood or thyroid tissue (not recorded which). The receptors derive from an adult man with Graves' disease, either hyperthyroidism or ophthalmopathy (not recorded which). Both conserved end residues are part of each CDR3. D genes are given only for firm matches. Clone size is shown for a subset of rows, as once, few, many or a class of expanded clone.

TRBV11-2	TRBJ2-6	.	TRBD1	TGTGCCAGCAGCTTGGGCCCGGGACAGGGGGCCAACGTCCTGACTTTC	CASSLGPGQGANVLTF
TRBV10-3	TRBJ2-7	.	TRBD1	TGTGCCATCAGCGTCGGACAGGGGACCTACGAGCAGTACTTC	CAISVGQGTYEQYF
TRBV20-1	TRBJ1-4	many	.	TGCAGTGCTCTCAGTTCAGAAAAACTGTTTTTT	CSALSSEKLFF
TRBV15	TRBJ2-6	.	.	TGTGCCACCAGCAGAGAACGGCAGTCTGGGGCCAACGTCCTGACTTTC	CATSRERQSGANVLTF
TRBV2	TRBJ1-5	few	.	TGTGCCAGCAGTGTCTACGCAGGGGCCCGCAATCAGCCCCAGCATTTT	CASSVYAGARNQPQHF
TRBV12-5	TRBJ1-6	.	TRBD1	TGTGCCAGCAGCTTTGGCTTAGGACAGGAAAATTCACCCCTCCACTTT	CASSFGLGQENSPLHF
TRBV24-1	TRBJ2-7	many	TRBD1	TGTGCCACCAGTGACCCCGGACAGGGGGACTACGAGCAGTACTTC	CATSDPGQGDYEQYF
TRBV6-6	TRBJ1-1	.	.	TGTGCCAGCCAAAACCACAGGCAAACTGAAGCTTTCTTT	CASQNHRQTEAFF
TRBV3-1	TRBJ2-5	.	.	TGTGCCAGCAGCCCCCGGGACGGGGGGACCCAGTACTTC	CASSPRDGGTQYF
TRBV29-1	TRBJ1-2	many	.	TGCAGCGTTGAATTCCAGGGACCCTATGGCTACACCTTC	CSVEFQGPYGYTF
TRBV6-6	TRBJ1-4	.	.	TGTGCCAGCAGTCCGTCGACGGGGCAGGACGAAAAACTGTTTTTT	CASSPSTGQDEKLFF
TRBV5-1	TRBJ1-5	many	TRBD1	TGCGCCAGCAGCTCGGGACAGCCCAATCAGCCCCAGCATTTT	CASSSGQPNQPQHF
TRBV5-6	TRBJ2-7	.	TRBD1	TGTGCCAGCAGCCAAAATGAGGGGGACAGTTGGGACGAGCAGTACTTC	CASSQNEGDSWDEQYF
TRBV7-9	TRBJ2-5	few	TRBD2	TGTGCCAGCAGCGGGACTAGCGGGGGGCAGTACTTC	CASSGTSGGQYF
TRBV7-2	TRBJ1-1	.	.	TGTGCCAGCAGCCAAGCAGGGTACACTGAAGCTTTCTTT	CASSQAGYTEAFF
TRBV12-3/TRBV12-4	TRBJ1-1	many	.	TGTGCCAGCAGGTTCAGGAACACTGAAGCTTTCTTT	CASRFRNTEAFF
TRBV7-2	TRBJ1-2	few	TRBD1	TGTGCCAGCAGCTTAAAAGCAGGGGGCTTTGGCTACACCTTC	CASSLKAGGFGYTF
TRBV10-3	TRBJ1-5	many	.	TGTGCCATCAGTGGGGAGGGGGATGGCAATCAGCCCCAGCATTTT	CAISGEGDGNQPQHF
TRBV7-8	TRBJ2-7	.	.	TGCGCCAGCAGCCACCGCAGCCGACAATACGAGCAGTACTTC	CASSHRSRQYEQYF
TRBV6-5	TRBJ2-7	.	.	TGTGCCATCAGTTACACGGGCGCCTACGAGCAGTACTTC	CAISYTGAYEQYF
TRBV24-1	TRBJ2-5	.	.	TGTGCCACCAGTGACCATGGGGTCGGGGAGGAGACCCAGTACTTC	CATSDHGVGEETQYF
TRBV5-1	TRBJ1-2	many	TRBD1	TGCGCCAGCAGCTCGACGACAGGGGAACGTGGCTACACCTTC	CASSSTTGERGYTF
TRBV5-1	TRBJ1-1	.	.	TGCGCCAGCAGCTTGGCCTCCGGGCTGAACACTGAAGCTCTCTTT	CASSLASGLNTEALF
TRBV7-9	TRBJ2-5	.	TRBD2	TGTGCCAGCAGCTCCCCCGGGACTAGCGGGAGTGAGACCCAGTACTTC	CASSSPGTSGSETQYF
TRBV6-5	TRBJ2-5	.	TRBD1	TGTGCCAGCAGCCGACAGGGGGCTGGGGAGACCCAGTACTTC	CASSRQGAGETQYF
TRBV7-9	TRBJ1-1	.	.	TGTGCCAGCAGCTCACGGACTAGCGGGGCGACGGCTTTCTTT	CASSSRTSGATAFF
TRBV9	TRBJ1-1	few	.	TGTGCCAGCAGCGTATTGGAGGGGGGTAACACTGAAGCTTTCTTT	CASSVLEGGNTEAFF
TRBV6-1	TRBJ2-5	few	TRBD2	TGTGCCAGCAGTCCCTCGGGAGGGGCGAAGACCCAGTACTTC	CASSPSGGAKTQYF
TRBV5-1	TRBJ1-4	once	.	TGCGCCAGCAGCAAGGAAGGGAGTGAAAAACTGTTTTTT	CASSKEGSEKLFF
TRBV7-2	TRBJ1-1	many	.	TGTGCCAGCAGCTTAGCTGTCACTGAAGCTTTCTTT	CASSLAVTEAFF
TRBV2	TRBJ1-2	many	.	TGTGCCAGCAGTCCACCTAACTATGGCTACACCTTC	CASSPPNYGYTF
TRBV7-8	TRBJ1-2	few	.	TGTGCCAGCAGCTTAGAAGGGCTACAGTTCTATGGCTACACCTTC	CASSLEGLQFYGYTF
TRBV20-1	TRBJ1-6	.	TRBD1	TGCAGTGCCATAAGACAGGGGACGAATTCACCCCTCCACTTT	CSAIRQGTNSPLHF
TRBV6-1	TRBJ1-5	few	TRBD1	TGTGCCAGCCTCCTTGGGACAGTAAGTCAGCCCCAGCATTTT	CASLLGTVSQPQHF